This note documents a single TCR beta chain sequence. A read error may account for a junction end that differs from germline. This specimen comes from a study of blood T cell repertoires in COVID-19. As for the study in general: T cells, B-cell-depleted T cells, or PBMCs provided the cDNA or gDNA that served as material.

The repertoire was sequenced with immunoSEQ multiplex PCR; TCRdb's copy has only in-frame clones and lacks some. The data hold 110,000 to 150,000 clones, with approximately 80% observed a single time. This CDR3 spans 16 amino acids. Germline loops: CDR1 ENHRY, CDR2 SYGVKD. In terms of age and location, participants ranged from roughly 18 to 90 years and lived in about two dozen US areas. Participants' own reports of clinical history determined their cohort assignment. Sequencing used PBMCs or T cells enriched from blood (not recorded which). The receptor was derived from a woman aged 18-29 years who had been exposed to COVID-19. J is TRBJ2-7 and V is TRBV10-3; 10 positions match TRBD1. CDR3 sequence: CAISEPGQGLSYKQYF. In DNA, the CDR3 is TGTGCCATCAGTGAGCCGGGACAGGGGTTGTCCTACAAGCAGTACTTC.